The rows below give T cell receptor beta chains drawn from one sample of a study of blood T cell repertoires in COVID-19. TCRdb's copy holds only in-frame clones and misses some; the assay was immunoSEQ multiplex PCR. The table lists tens of thousands of clones, 90% of them singletons. The specimen sequenced was peripheral blood. All receptors come from a man aged 55 to 69 with acute or convalescent COVID-19. Each CDR3 is given with its conserved first and last residue. Fields, in order: D gene, J gene, V gene, CDR3 protein, CDR3 DNA. The D gene is left open where the match is weak.

D gene: TRBD1; J gene: TRBJ1-1; V gene: TRBV9; CDR3 protein: CASSPAGGLGTEAFF; CDR3 DNA: TGTGCCAGCAGCCCGGCAGGGGGCCTAGGGACTGAAGCTTTCTTT
D gene: NA; J gene: TRBJ2-2; V gene: TRBV5-5; CDR3 protein: CASRPEADGELFF; CDR3 DNA: TGTGCCAGCAGACCAGAAGCGGACGGGGAGCTGTTTTTT
D gene: NA; J gene: TRBJ1-1; V gene: TRBV7-9; CDR3 protein: CASSLVLNGEAFF; CDR3 DNA: TGTGCCAGCAGCTTAGTGTTAAATGGGGAGGCTTTCTTT
D gene: NA; J gene: TRBJ2-5; V gene: TRBV27; CDR3 protein: CASSPGGGPGGEGTQYF; CDR3 DNA: TGTGCCAGCAGCCCTGGGGGTGGACCCGGGGGTGAAGGGACCCAGTACTTC
D gene: TRBD2; J gene: TRBJ2-4; V gene: TRBV19; CDR3 protein: CASSPGLDVAKNIQYF; CDR3 DNA: TGTGCCAGTAGTCCGGGACTAGACGTAGCCAAAAACATTCAGTACTTC
D gene: NA; J gene: TRBJ1-3; V gene: TRBV18; CDR3 protein: CASSPGGLGNTIYF; CDR3 DNA: TGTGCCAGCTCACCAGGGGGACTTGGAAACACCATATATTTT
D gene: TRBD1; J gene: TRBJ1-1; V gene: TRBV19; CDR3 protein: CASSITGGKFTEAFF; CDR3 DNA: TGTGCCAGTAGTATCACAGGGGGCAAATTCACTGAAGCTTTCTTT
D gene: TRBD1; J gene: TRBJ1-2; V gene: TRBV18; CDR3 protein: CASTGQNYGHTF; CDR3 DNA: TGTGCCAGCACGGGACAGAACTATGGCCACACCTTC
D gene: NA; J gene: TRBJ2-4; V gene: TRBV28; CDR3 protein: CASRAQGFDIQYF; CDR3 DNA: TGTGCCAGCCGTGCCCAGGGGTTTGACATTCAGTACTTC
D gene: TRBD1; J gene: TRBJ2-2; V gene: TRBV19; CDR3 protein: CASRAGQGFFGTGELFF; CDR3 DNA: TGTGCCAGTAGAGCGGGACAGGGTTTCTTCGGAACCGGGGAGCTGTTTTTT
D gene: TRBD1; J gene: TRBJ1-2; V gene: TRBV6-5; CDR3 protein: CAGKGQGAAGYTF; CDR3 DNA: TGTGCCGGAAAAGGACAGGGGGCCGCAGGCTACACCTTC
D gene: TRBD1; J gene: TRBJ1-4; V gene: TRBV5-1; CDR3 protein: CASSFGQADNEKLFF; CDR3 DNA: TGCGCCAGCAGCTTCGGACAGGCCGATAATGAAAAACTGTTTTTT
D gene: NA; J gene: TRBJ1-3; V gene: TRBV5-1; CDR3 protein: CASSLAPGSGNTIYF; CDR3 DNA: TGCGCCAGCAGCTTGGCCCCGGGGTCCGGAAACACCATATATTTT